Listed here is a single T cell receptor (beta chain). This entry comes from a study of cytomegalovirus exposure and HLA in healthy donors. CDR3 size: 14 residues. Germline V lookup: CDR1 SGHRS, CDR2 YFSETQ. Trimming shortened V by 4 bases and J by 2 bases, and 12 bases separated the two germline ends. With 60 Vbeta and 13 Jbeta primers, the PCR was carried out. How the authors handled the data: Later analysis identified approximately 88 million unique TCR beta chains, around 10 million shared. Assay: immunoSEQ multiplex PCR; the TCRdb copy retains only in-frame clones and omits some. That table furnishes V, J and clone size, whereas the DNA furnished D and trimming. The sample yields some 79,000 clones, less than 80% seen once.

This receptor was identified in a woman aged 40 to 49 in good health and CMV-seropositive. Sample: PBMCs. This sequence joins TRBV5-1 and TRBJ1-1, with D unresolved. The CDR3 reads CASSPSGVNTEAFF. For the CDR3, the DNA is TGCGCCAGCAGCCCCTCGGGAGTTAACACTGAAGCTTTCTTT.